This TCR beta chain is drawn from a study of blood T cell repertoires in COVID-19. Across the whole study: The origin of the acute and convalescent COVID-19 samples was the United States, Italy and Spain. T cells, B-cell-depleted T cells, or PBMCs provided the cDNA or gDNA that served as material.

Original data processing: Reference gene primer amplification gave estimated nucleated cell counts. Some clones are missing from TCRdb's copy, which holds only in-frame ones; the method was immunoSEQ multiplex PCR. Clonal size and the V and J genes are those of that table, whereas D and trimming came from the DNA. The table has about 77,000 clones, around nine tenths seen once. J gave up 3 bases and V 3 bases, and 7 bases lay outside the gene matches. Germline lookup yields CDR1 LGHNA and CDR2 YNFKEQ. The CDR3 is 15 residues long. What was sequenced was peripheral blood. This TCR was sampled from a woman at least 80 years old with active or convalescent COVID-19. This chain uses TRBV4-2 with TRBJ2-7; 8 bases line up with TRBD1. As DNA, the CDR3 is TGTGCCAGCAGCCAGGGATCGGACAGGGTCTACGAGCAGTACTTC. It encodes CASSQGSDRVYEQYF.